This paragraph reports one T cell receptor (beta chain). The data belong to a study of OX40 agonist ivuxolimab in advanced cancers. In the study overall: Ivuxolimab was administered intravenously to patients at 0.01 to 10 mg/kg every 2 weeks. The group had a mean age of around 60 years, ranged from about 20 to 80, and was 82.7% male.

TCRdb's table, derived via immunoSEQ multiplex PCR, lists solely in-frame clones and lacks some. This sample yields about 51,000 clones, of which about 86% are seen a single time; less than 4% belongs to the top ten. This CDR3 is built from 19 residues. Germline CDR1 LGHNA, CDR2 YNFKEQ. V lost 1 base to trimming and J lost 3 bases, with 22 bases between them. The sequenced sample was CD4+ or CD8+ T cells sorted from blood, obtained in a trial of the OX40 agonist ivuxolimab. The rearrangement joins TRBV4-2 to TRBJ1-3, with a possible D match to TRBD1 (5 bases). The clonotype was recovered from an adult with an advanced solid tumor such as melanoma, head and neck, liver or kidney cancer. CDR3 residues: CASSQGVYGSGTSGNTIYF. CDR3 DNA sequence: TGTGCCAGCAGCCAAGGGGTTTATGGTTCAGGGACTAGTGGAAACACCATATATTTT.